Below, 15 T cell receptor beta chains from the same sample are listed, as sequenced in a study of cytomegalovirus exposure and HLA in healthy donors. Assay used: immunoSEQ multiplex PCR; TCRdb lists only in-frame clones, some missing. This table has about 160,000 clones, roughly 90% appearing once. The specimen sequenced was PBMCs. The source of these receptors is a man younger than 30 in good health and CMV-seropositive.

The rearrangement joins TRBV6-6 to TRBJ2-7; TRBD1 aligns across 8 bases. J lost 0 bases, V lost 6 bases, and 7 bases had no gene match. The CDR3 runs to 15 residues. From germline, CDR1 is MNHNY and CDR2 SVGAGI (reference sequence). In nucleotides, the CDR3 is TGTGCCAGCAGACACCAAGACAGGGGCTCCTACGAGCAGTACTTC. This translates into CASRHQDRGSYEQYF.

The chain uses TRBV7-9 and TRBJ2-1; 7 bases line up with TRBD1. This CDR3 spans 17 amino acids. J gave up 0 bases and V 5 bases, and 10 bases lay outside the gene matches. Germline CDR1 and CDR2: SEHNR and FQNEAQ (reference sequence). The chain's CDR3 is CASSRDSVRSSYNEQFF. The CDR3 DNA follows: TGTGCCAGCAGCCGGGACAGCGTACGGAGCTCCTACAATGAGCAGTTCTTC.

V gene TRBV28 combines with J gene TRBJ2-1; possibly TRBD2 for D (6 bases). This CDR3 is built from 15 residues. The germline V gene has CDR1 MDHEN and CDR2 SYDVKM. Trimming shortened V by 2 bases and J by 6 bases, and 14 bases separated the two germline ends. CDR3 sequence reads: CASSLNGRLGNEQFF. As DNA, the CDR3 is TGTGCCAGCAGTTTAAACGGGAGACTCGGCAATGAGCAGTTCTTC.

The chain is built from TRBV19 and TRBJ2-1, with TRBD2 matching over 8 bases. V shed 5 bases and J 9 bases; nucleotides not matched to a gene: 12. The CDR3 is 15 amino acids. Germline-derived CDR1 and CDR2 are LNHDA and SQIVND (reference sequence). The CDR3 loop is CASSLGTRSDGEQFF. Here the CDR3 DNA reads TGTGCCAGTAGTCTCGGGACTAGATCAGATGGTGAGCAGTTCTTC.

The J gene is TRBJ1-1, the V gene TRBV19, with D possibly matching TRBD1 (6 bases). Germline loops: CDR1 LNHDA, CDR2 SQIVND (reference sequence). The CDR3 length is 16 residues. Trimming stripped 3 bases from V and 3 bases from J, with 17 bases between. Here the CDR3 DNA reads TGTGCCAGTAGTATCTCGGGGGGGCGGCTGTACACTGAAGCTTTCTTT. Amino acid sequence: CASSISGGRLYTEAFF. Complete variable domain (other parts from reference TRBV19 and TRBJ1-1): DGGITQSPKYLFRKEGQNVTLSCEQNLNHDAMYWYRQDPGQGLRLIYYSQIVNDFQKGDIAEGYSVSREKKESFPLTVTSAQKNPTAFYLCASSISGGRLYTEAFFGQGTRLTVV.

The chain couples TRBV9 to TRBJ2-1; 7 bases map to TRBD2. This CDR3 region has 15 residues. Trimming took 2 bases from V and 4 from J; bases not matched to a gene: 6. Germline CDR1 and CDR2: SGDLS and YYNGEE. CDR3 in amino acids: CASSVGGMQYNEQFF. DNA for the CDR3: TGTGCCAGCAGCGTGGGGGGGATGCAGTACAATGAGCAGTTCTTC.

The V and J genes are TRBV10-3 and TRBJ2-7; possible D gene TRBD2, 5 bases. The germline V and J ends were trimmed by 4 bases and 4 bases, with 8 bases remaining between them. CDR3 size: 12 residues. Germline loops: CDR1 ENHRY, CDR2 SYGVKD. The CDR3: CAISAVAYEQYF. CDR3 coding DNA: TGTGCCATCAGTGCAGTAGCGTACGAGCAGTACTTC.

The sample holds one count of this clone. V and J are TRBV27 and TRBJ2-3; perhaps TRBD1 as D (6 bases). There are 18 residues in the CDR3. Trimming removed 6 bases from V and 0 bases from J, with 22 bases in between. In germline, CDR1 is MNHEY, CDR2 SMNVEV (reference sequence). CDR3 DNA: TGTGCCAGCAGCCATGGCAACGGGACATTGACTAGCACAGATACGCAGTATTTT. It codes for CASSHGNGTLTSTDTQYF.

The rearrangement uses TRBV2 and TRBJ1-1; a possible D gene is TRBD1 (5 bases). The CDR3 loop spans 14 amino acids. V was pared by 6 bases and J by 7 bases, with 18 bases between. CDR1 is SNHLY and CDR2 is FYNNEI in the germline V gene. CDR3 protein: CASSSQVRVGEAFF. The CDR3 nucleotides read TGTGCCAGCAGCAGTCAGGTCAGGGTTGGTGAAGCTTTCTTT.

This sequence joins TRBV28 and TRBJ1-3; 8 bases are a match to TRBD1. The CDR3 length is 13 residues. V was clipped by 9 bases and J by 4 bases; unmatched bases: 5. Per germline, CDR1 MDHEN and CDR2 SYDVKM. The CDR3 bases are TGTGCCAGTCGGACAGGGAGCGGAAACACCATATATTTT. Translated: CASRTGSGNTIYF. Together with reference TRBV28 and TRBJ1-3, the CDR3 gives the full variable domain: DVKVTQSSRYLVKRTGEKVFLECVQDMDHENMFWYRQDPGLGLRLIYFSYDVKMKEKGDIPEGYSVSREKKERFSLILESASTNQTSMYLCASRTGSGNTIYFGEGSWLTVV.

V gene TRBV2 combines with J gene TRBJ2-3, with a weak D call TRBD1 (5 bases). Trimming took 5 bases from V and 5 from J, leaving 11 bases between them. Germline V gives CDR1 SNHLY, CDR2 FYNNEI. This CDR3 is 13 amino acids long. The CDR3 protein is CASSKAGIDTQYF. The CDR3 bases are TGTGCCAGCAGTAAGGCAGGGATAGATACGCAGTATTTT.

This chain connects TRBV11-1 to TRBJ2-3; D is ambiguous. Germline V gene data show CDR1 as SGHAT and CDR2 as FQDESV (reference sequence). V dropped 2 bases and J dropped 6 bases, with 12 bases sitting between them. This CDR3 contains 14 residues. CDR3 coding DNA: TGTGCCAGCAGCTTAACTCCGTCGGGTGATACGCAGTATTTT. Protein sequence: CASSLTPSGDTQYF. The full variable domain, completed using reference TRBV11-1 and TRBJ2-3, is EAEVAQSPRYKITEKSQAVAFWCDPISGHATLYWYRQILGQGPELLVQFQDESVVDDSQLPKDRFSAERLKGVDSTLKIQPAELGDSAMYLCASSLTPSGDTQYFGPGTRLTVL.

This clone occurred once. The chain combines TRBV11-3 with TRBJ2-5; 10 bases match TRBD2. CDR1 is SGHNT and CDR2 is YENEEA in the germline V gene. This CDR3 is built from 18 residues. Germline trimming cut 2 bases from V and 5 bases from J; bases unmatched to any gene: 14. CDR3 bases: TGTGCCAGCAGCTTACAAAGGACTAGCGGAGGGGGGTGGGAGACCCAGTACTTC. It is translated as CASSLQRTSGGGWETQYF.

This rearrangement joins TRBV28 to TRBJ2-3, with TRBD1 identical over 10 bases. The V gene's germline CDR1 is MDHEN and CDR2 SYDVKM. Trimming at V came to 6 bases and at J to 5 bases, leaving 5 bases not matched to a gene. The CDR3 sequence is 14 residues long. In DNA form, the CDR3 reads TGTGCCAGCAGGGGACAGGGGCATCGAGATACGCAGTATTTT. Its protein is CASRGQGHRDTQYF.

The chain carries TRBV7-9 and TRBJ1-3; D is perhaps TRBD1 (5 bases). V lost 7 bases, J lost 2 bases, and 9 bases lay in between. CDR1 and CDR2 from the germline V gene are SEHNR and FQNEAQ (reference sequence). CDR3 length: 13 residues. CDR3 sequence reads: CASIQGAGNTIYF. The CDR3 coding sequence is TGTGCCAGCATCCAGGGTGCTGGAAACACCATATATTTT.